Presented here are 31 T cell receptor beta chains from one specimen sequenced in a study of blood T cell repertoires in COVID-19. The protocol was immunoSEQ multiplex PCR, while the TCRdb copy is restricted to in-frame clones and leaves out a portion. This sample has nearly 45,000 clones, with about 81% found just once. Input material: peripheral blood. Every receptor here comes from a human donor in a cohort sampled during active COVID-19.

The chain couples TRBV7-8 to TRBJ1-1; tentative D call: TRBD1 (5 bases). The germline V gene encodes CDR1 SGHVS and CDR2 FQNEAQ. The CDR3 length is 15 residues. Trimming took 5 bases from V and 5 from J, leaving 18 bases between them. The CDR3 spells CASSRSRVPGTEAFF. For the CDR3, the DNA is TGTGCCAGCAGCCGATCCAGGGTTCCTGGGACTGAAGCTTTCTTT.

The V call is TRBV5-4, the J call TRBJ1-2; 8 bases are shared with TRBD1. Per germline, CDR1 SGHNT and CDR2 YYREEE (reference sequence). V lost 4 bases and J lost 5; bases outside the gene matches: 10. The CDR3 consists of 15 residues. The CDR3 protein is CASSKEDRVRYGYTF. The CDR3 bases are TGTGCCAGCAGCAAAGAGGACAGGGTACGATATGGCTACACCTTC.

This chain connects TRBV7-9 to TRBJ1-4; D gene ambiguous. This CDR3 contains 13 residues. The V end was cut by 1 base, the J end by 8 bases, with 8 bases between. Germline V lookup: CDR1 SEHNR, CDR2 FQNEAQ (reference sequence). The CDR3 loop reads CASSLGSGEKLFF. As DNA, the CDR3 is TGTGCCAGCAGCTTAGGAAGCGGGGAAAAACTGTTTTTT.

This clone has a handful of counts. The rearrangement links TRBV5-1 to TRBJ1-4; 11 bases agree with TRBD1. The V and J ends lost 0 bases and 10 bases, in that order; junction bases with no gene match: 8. Germline CDR1 SGHRS, CDR2 YFSETQ. This CDR3 has 16 residues. CDR3 nucleotide sequence: TGCGCCAGCAGCTTGGTTGGCGGACAGGGGGCAGGAAAACTGTTTTTT. This translates into CASSLVGGQGAGKLFF.

This chain connects TRBV2 to TRBJ2-1; D might be TRBD2 (5 bases). The CDR3 length is 13 residues. The germline V gene encodes CDR1 SNHLY and CDR2 FYNNEI. Trimming cost V 5 bases and J 4 bases, with 9 bases left between them. Here the CDR3 reads CASSTGSYNEQFF. As DNA, the CDR3 is TGTGCCAGCAGTACGGGGTCTTACAATGAGCAGTTCTTC.

V gene TRBV4-3 combines with J gene TRBJ1-4; D is ambiguous. V shed 0 bases and J shed 8 bases, with 16 bases lying between them. The CDR3 sequence is 16 residues long. The germline V gene encodes CDR1 LGHNA and CDR2 YSLEER. In nucleotides, the CDR3 is TGCGCCAGCAGCCAAGATCGAACGGGTCTCTGGGAAAAACTGTTTTTT. Protein sequence: CASSQDRTGLWEKLFF.

This clone was counted once. The chain recombines TRBV10-1 with TRBJ1-2; D gene unclear. V lost 2 bases and J lost 2, with 9 bases in between. Looked up from germline, CDR1 is WNHNN and CDR2 is SYGVQD (reference sequence). The CDR3 sequence is 14 residues long. The CDR3 nucleotides are TGCGCCAGCAGTGAGATGGGCAGAAACTATGGCTACACCTTC. It translates to CASSEMGRNYGYTF.

The J gene is TRBJ2-5, the V gene TRBV18, with TRBD1 identical over 7 bases. Germline values: CDR1 KGHSH, CDR2 LQKENI. This CDR3 spans 13 amino acids. V trimming: 6 bases; J trimming: 1 base; junction bases outside the gene matches: 2. This CDR3 reads CASSRDSQETQYF. Here the CDR3 DNA reads TGTGCCAGCTCCCGGGACAGCCAAGAGACCCAGTACTTC.

The chain joins TRBV6-2 or TRBV6-3 to TRBJ2-2; 10 bases fit TRBD2. V dropped 2 bases and J dropped 0; count of bases not matched to a gene: 3. This CDR3 is built from 17 residues. Germline CDR1 MNHEY, CDR2 SVGEGT. This CDR3 reads CASSYGTSAPNTGELFF. The CDR3, as DNA: TGTGCCAGCAGTTACGGGACTAGCGCACCGAACACCGGGGAGCTGTTTTTT.

This clone occurred once. The chain links TRBV3-1 (or the pseudogene TRBV3-2) to TRBJ1-6; the D gene is possibly TRBD1 (6 bases). This CDR3 has 19 residues. Germline V lookup: CDR1 LGHDT, CDR2 YNNKEL (reference sequence). V lost 0 bases, J lost 0 bases, and 15 bases lay in between. The CDR3 here is CASSQEWGGLSSYNSPLHF. The DNA of the CDR3 is TGTGCCAGCAGCCAAGAATGGGGGGGGCTAAGCTCCTATAATTCACCCCTCCACTTT.

The chain couples TRBV4-1 to TRBJ1-4; perhaps TRBD1 as D (6 bases). V lost 0 bases and J 7 bases, leaving 12 bases between the germline ends. The length of the CDR3 is 15 residues. CDR1 and CDR2 from the germline V gene are MGHRA and YSYEKL. Written as DNA, the CDR3 is TGCGCCAGCAGCCAAGAACAAGGCAGGGGTGAAAAACTGTTTTTT. This translates into CASSQEQGRGEKLFF.

V usage is TRBV5-4 and J usage is TRBJ1-2, with a possible D match to TRBD1 (5 bases). This CDR3 contains 15 residues. Germline CDR1 SGHNT, CDR2 YYREEE (reference sequence). The germline V and J ends were trimmed by 4 bases and 0 bases, with 13 bases remaining between them. For the CDR3, the DNA is TGTGCCAGCAGCCAGGGAACAGCCGCTAACTATGGCTACACCTTC. This encodes CASSQGTAANYGYTF. Using reference TRBV5-4 and TRBJ1-2 for the parts outside the CDR3, the full variable domain is ETGVTQSPTHLIKTRGQQVTLRCSSQSGHNTVSWYQQALGQGPQFIFQYYREEENGRGNFPPRFSGLQFPNYSSELNVNALELDDSALYLCASSQGTAANYGYTFGSGTRLTVV.

This chain connects TRBV2 to TRBJ1-2, with TRBD1 matching 8 bases. CDR3 length: 13 residues. V gave up 10 bases and J gave up 2 bases; unmatched junction bases: 6. CDR1 and CDR2 from the germline V gene are SNHLY and FYNNEI. Here the CDR3 reads CATGQGPNYGYTF. In nucleotides, the CDR3 is TGTGCCACTGGACAGGGACCGAACTATGGCTACACCTTC.

The V and J genes are TRBV7-2 and TRBJ2-4; a weak D match, TRBD2 (7 bases). V was shortened by 5 bases and J by 0 bases, with 17 bases between the two germline ends. CDR1 SGHTA and CDR2 FQGNSA come from the germline V gene. CDR3 length: 17 amino acids. The CDR3 here is CASSGRAGVLAKNIQYF. CDR3 nucleotide sequence: TGTGCCAGCAGCGGGAGGGCAGGGGTCCTAGCCAAAAACATTCAGTACTTC.

The rearrangement joins TRBV5-6 to TRBJ1-5, with D perhaps TRBD1 (5 bases). The CDR3 spans 14 residues. Germline loops: CDR1 SGHDT, CDR2 YYEEEE. Trimming removed 2 bases from V and 2 bases from J, with 8 bases in between. The CDR3 sequence: CASSFGHGNQPQHF. The CDR3 nucleotides are TGTGCCAGCAGCTTCGGACATGGCAATCAGCCCCAGCATTTT.

The gene calls are TRBV7-9 and TRBJ2-3; TRBD1 might be the D (5 bases). Trimming cost V 5 bases and J 1 base, with 10 bases left between them. CDR1 and CDR2 from the germline V gene are SEHNR and FQNEAQ (reference sequence). The CDR3 spans 14 residues. This chain's CDR3 is CASSLEGGTDTQYF. CDR3 sequence (DNA): TGTGCCAGCAGCCTAGAAGGGGGCACAGATACGCAGTATTTT.

This chain uses TRBV19 with TRBJ2-1, with a weak D call TRBD1 (6 bases). This CDR3 spans 13 amino acids. Trimming stripped 8 bases from V and 8 bases from J, with 16 bases between. Looked up from germline, CDR1 is LNHDA and CDR2 is SQIVND (reference sequence). CDR3 residues: CASAGAGGHEQFF. CDR3 nucleotides: TGTGCCAGTGCAGGGGCAGGCGGACATGAGCAGTTCTTC.

The V call is TRBV7-2, the J call TRBJ2-1; 12 nucleotides align to TRBD2. The CDR3 runs to 17 residues. V gave up 5 bases and J gave up 4 bases; unmatched junction bases: 9. Germline loops: CDR1 SGHTA, CDR2 FQGNSA. CDR3 protein: CASSKSASGGAYNEQFF. CDR3 nucleotides: TGTGCCAGCAGCAAGAGCGCTAGCGGGGGGGCTTACAATGAGCAGTTCTTC.

This chain uses TRBV12-5 with TRBJ1-6; possibly TRBD1 for D (5 bases). Germline CDR1 LGHNT, CDR2 FRNRAP. The V and J ends lost 1 base and 5 bases respectively, with 15 bases between them. This CDR3 spans 17 amino acids. For the CDR3, the DNA is TGTGCTAGTGGTTTGGATCTAACAGGAGAAAATAATTCACCCCTCCACTTT. It codes for CASGLDLTGENNSPLHF.

J is TRBJ1-1 and V is TRBV5-1; perhaps TRBD1 as D (6 bases). The CDR3 runs 14 residues. V was cut by 9 bases and J by 6 bases, with 21 bases left in between. Germline V gives CDR1 SGHRS, CDR2 YFSETQ. The CDR3 DNA reads TGCGCCACCAGATCGGGACACGGGAATCCTGAAGCTTTCTTT. As protein: CATRSGHGNPEAFF.

The chain uses TRBV2 and TRBJ2-1; 7 bases agree with TRBD2. This CDR3 is 15 amino acids long. Trimming removed 6 bases from V and 3 bases from J; junction bases left unmatched: 8. From germline, CDR1 is SNHLY and CDR2 FYNNEI. The CDR3, as DNA: TGTGCCAGCAGAACACCGGCTAGCGGCTACAATGAGCAGTTCTTC. This codes for CASRTPASGYNEQFF. The full variable domain, in which reference TRBV2 and TRBJ2-1 provide the parts outside the CDR3, is EPEVTQTPSHQVTQMGQEVILRCVPISNHLYFYWYRQILGQKVEFLVSFYNNEISEKSEIFDDQFSVERPDGSNFTLKIRSTKLEDSAMYFCASRTPASGYNEQFFGPGTRLTVL.

This clone has a single count. V usage is TRBV10-3 and J usage is TRBJ2-2; D possibly corresponds to TRBD1 (6 bases). The ends were cut back, 6 bases at V and 6 bases at J, with 14 bases in the middle. The CDR3 runs 14 residues. Germline loops: CDR1 ENHRY, CDR2 SYGVKD. Here the CDR3 DNA reads TGTGCCATCAGCCGACAAGGACAGTCCGGGGAGCTGTTTTTT. Protein product: CAISRQGQSGELFF.

The chain combines TRBV7-3 with TRBJ2-5, with TRBD2 identical over 8 bases. The CDR3 runs 15 residues. V shed 4 bases, J shed 2 bases, and the junction held 6 bases outside the gene matches. CDR1 and CDR2 from the germline V gene are SGHTA and FQGTGA. CDR3 region: CASSSGLAPQETQYF. In nucleotides, the CDR3 is TGTGCCAGCAGCTCCGGACTAGCCCCACAAGAGACCCAGTACTTC.

The V and J genes are TRBV5-8 and TRBJ1-6; D is perhaps TRBD1 (5 bases). Trimming took 2 bases from V and 7 from J, leaving 13 bases between them. Germline V gives CDR1 SGHTS, CDR2 YDEGEE. The CDR3 is 15 amino acids. As DNA, the CDR3 is TGTGCCAGCAGCTTTGGGCCAGGGCGGAATTCACCCCTCCACTTT. Encoded protein: CASSFGPGRNSPLHF.

V and J are TRBV4-2 and TRBJ2-3; 11 nucleotides line up with TRBD2. CDR1 and CDR2 from the germline V gene are LGHNA and YNFKEQ. The CDR3 runs 17 residues. V trimming: 1 base; J trimming: 5 bases; junction bases outside the gene matches: 8. This CDR3 reads CASSQAPFSGGVDTQYF. CDR3 in DNA: TGTGCCAGCAGCCAAGCCCCCTTTAGCGGGGGGGTAGATACGCAGTATTTT.

This clone appeared once. V usage is TRBV27 and J usage is TRBJ1-2; weak D call: TRBD1 (6 bases). Germline V CDR1 and CDR2: MNHEY, SMNVEV (reference sequence). With 4 bases removed from V and 4 bases from J, the gap between germline ends came to 13 bases. This CDR3 is 14 amino acids long. CDR3 amino acids: CASSSGHATYGYTF. As DNA, the CDR3 is TGTGCCAGCAGTTCGGGACATGCTACCTATGGCTACACCTTC.

The chain recombines TRBV5-1 with TRBJ2-2, with 10 bases fitting TRBD2. Germline-derived CDR1 and CDR2 are SGHRS and YFSETQ. The J segment lost 0 bases and the V segment lost 1 base, leaving 0 bases of the junction unmatched. The CDR3 contains 16 residues. CDR3 nucleotide sequence: TGCGCCAGCAGCTTGACTAGCGGGGCGAACACCGGGGAGCTGTTTTTT. This encodes CASSLTSGANTGELFF.

V and J are TRBV11-2 and TRBJ2-1; 7 bases fit TRBD2. Germline-derived CDR1 and CDR2 are SGHAT and FQNNGV. The CDR3 is made up of 13 amino acids. Trimming took 4 bases from V and 7 from J; bases not matched to a gene: 4. CDR3 sequence reads: CASSSAGVNEQFF. The CDR3 nucleotides are TGTGCCAGCAGCTCTGCGGGGGTAAATGAGCAGTTCTTC.

This chain joins TRBV5-6 and TRBJ2-7; 8 nucleotides match TRBD1. V was clipped by 4 bases and J by 3 bases; unmatched bases: 6. Germline V gives CDR1 SGHDT, CDR2 YYEEEE. The CDR3 covers 14 residues. The CDR3 DNA is TGTGCCAGCAGCCGGGGACAGGAGAGCTACGAGCAGTACTTC. This codes for CASSRGQESYEQYF.

V usage is TRBV6-6 and J usage is TRBJ1-6; D ambiguous. Germline V lookup: CDR1 MNHNY, CDR2 SVGAGI (reference sequence). Trimming took off 6 bases at V and 7 bases at J, with 13 bases between the two ends. This CDR3 is built from 14 residues. CDR3 region: CASSPGRANSPLHF. CDR3 in DNA: TGTGCCAGCAGCCCTGGGAGGGCGAATTCACCCCTCCACTTT.

A few counts support this clone. This chain links TRBV5-1 with TRBJ2-6, with a tentative D call TRBD2 (6 bases). This CDR3 has 17 amino acids. V was cut by 2 bases and J by 0 bases, with 12 bases left in between. Germline CDR1 SGHRS, CDR2 YFSETQ. CDR3 coding DNA: TGCGCCAGCAGCTTTCCGGGAGCGAACTCTGGGGCCAACGTCCTGACTTTC. Its translation is CASSFPGANSGANVLTF.